These T cell receptor beta chains were read from a single sample in a study of blood T cells in healthy people across ages. TCRdb analysed the 5' RACE reads with MiXCR anew, one entry per CDR3 protein. The sample lists hundreds of thousands of distinct CDR3 sequences, under 70% occurring once. Material: blood. Source of these receptors: a man between 60 and 75 years old in good health. Both conserved end residues are part of each CDR3. Fields, in order: V gene, J gene, CDR3 length, CDR3 protein.

v_gene: TRBV9; j_gene: TRBJ2-3; len: 17; CDR3aa: CASSIGTSGGSTDTQYF
v_gene: TRBV12-3/TRBV12-4; j_gene: TRBJ2-3; len: 15; CDR3aa: CASSLQLPSTDTQYF
v_gene: TRBV20-1; j_gene: TRBJ2-7; len: 14; CDR3aa: CSARDHGDTYEQYF
v_gene: TRBV20-1; j_gene: TRBJ2-7; len: 13; CDR3aa: CSALGPSTYEQYF
v_gene: TRBV20-1; j_gene: TRBJ1-2; len: 13; CDR3aa: CSAQGGGNYGYTF
v_gene: TRBV3-1; j_gene: TRBJ1-2; len: 15; CDR3aa: CASSRGPGRGYGCTF
v_gene: TRBV5-1; j_gene: TRBJ1-1; len: 14; CDR3aa: CASSSDRGRTEAFF
v_gene: TRBV5-1; j_gene: TRBJ2-5; len: 16; CDR3aa: CASSLAAGGIQETQYF
v_gene: TRBV10-3; j_gene: TRBJ2-5; len: 14; CDR3aa: CATAPAGGQETQYF
v_gene: TRBV4-2; j_gene: TRBJ2-3; len: 16; CDR3aa: CASSQVQASSTDTQYF
v_gene: TRBV6-1; j_gene: TRBJ2-5; len: 15; CDR3aa: CASIRGRGLEETQYF
v_gene: TRBV29-1; j_gene: -; len: 12; CDR3aa: CSATTAYNEQYF
v_gene: TRBV11-2; j_gene: TRBJ2-7; len: 15; CDR3aa: CASSLVGGPTYEQYF
v_gene: TRBV10-3; j_gene: TRBJ1-1; len: 13; CDR3aa: CAITSSRETEAFF
v_gene: TRBV5-1; j_gene: TRBJ1-6; len: 16; CDR3aa: CASSFSTGATNSPLHF
v_gene: TRBV6-6; j_gene: TRBJ2-5; len: 16; CDR3aa: CASSPRLAGTQETQYF
v_gene: TRBV12-3/TRBV12-4; j_gene: TRBJ2-3; len: 15; CDR3aa: CASKWTGDMSDVEYF
v_gene: TRBV4-1; j_gene: TRBJ2-3; len: 12; CDR3aa: CASSQVRDTQYF
v_gene: TRBV15; j_gene: TRBJ1-1; len: 13; CDR3aa: CATSILGGTEAFF
v_gene: TRBV6-2/TRBV6-3; j_gene: TRBJ2-4; len: 15; CDR3aa: CASSYSRGDKNIQYF
v_gene: TRBV29-1; j_gene: TRBJ2-7; len: 13; CDR3aa: CSVVREEVYEQYF
v_gene: TRBV11-2; j_gene: TRBJ2-3; len: 17; CDR3aa: CASSLRGGLGGTDTQYF
v_gene: TRBV7-7; j_gene: TRBJ2-5; len: 16; CDR3aa: CASSGQLAGGPETQYF
v_gene: TRBV11-2; j_gene: TRBJ2-1; len: 18; CDR3aa: CASTQGGTSGTTYNEQFF
v_gene: TRBV5-1; j_gene: TRBJ2-5; len: 15; CDR3aa: CASSLAGTVSETQYF
v_gene: TRBV6-5; j_gene: TRBJ1-4; len: 17; CDR3aa: CASSYPDPEATNEKLFF
v_gene: TRBV5-1; j_gene: TRBJ2-1; len: 14; CDR3aa: CASSLGGKVNEQFF
v_gene: TRBV9; j_gene: TRBJ2-1; len: 15; CDR3aa: CASSGGQGRYNEQFF
v_gene: TRBV4-2; j_gene: TRBJ1-1; len: 14; CDR3aa: CASSEDDRVGEAFF
v_gene: TRBV11-2; j_gene: TRBJ1-6; len: 13; CDR3aa: CASSRDSNSPLHF
v_gene: TRBV4-1; j_gene: TRBJ1-5; len: 16; CDR3aa: CASSQERGVGVRPQHF
v_gene: TRBV10-2; j_gene: TRBJ2-6; len: 16; CDR3aa: CASSVAGFSGANVLTF
v_gene: TRBV12-3/TRBV12-4; j_gene: TRBJ2-5; len: 16; CDR3aa: CASSPRTGWGQETQYF
v_gene: TRBV7-2; j_gene: TRBJ1-4; len: 16; CDR3aa: CASSLASGTGGEKLFF